Listed here are 24 T cell receptor beta chains from one sample, sequenced in a study of human T cells and chemical hapten exposure. Time point meaning: healthy volunteer bleed at 2 weeks. Extraction of total RNA was performed on unfractionated whole blood. Via MiXCR, TCRdb re-called the RACE reads, giving one row per CDR3 protein. Of tens of thousands of distinct CDR3 sequences listed, roughly 4% were seen once; the top ten hold about 1.5%. The sample comprised whole blood. These receptors were collected from a female donor in good health. Some clones in this sample may be carry-over from other donors' samples.

This clonotype has just a few counts. This chain connects TRBV20-1 to TRBJ2-5; D ambiguous. Trimming stripped 8 bases from V and 5 bases from J, with 15 bases between. Germline V gene lookup returns CDR1 DFQATT and CDR2 SNEGSKA (reference sequence). The CDR3 length is 12 residues. The CDR3, as DNA: TGCAGTTACCTTCCCCGAACGGAGACCCAGTACTTC. It encodes CSYLPRTETQYF.

This clonotype was picked up many times. The chain uses TRBV2 and TRBJ1-1, with 8 nucleotides matching TRBD1. The CDR3 is 14 amino acids. V gave up 7 bases and J gave up 3 bases; unmatched junction bases: 7. From germline, CDR1 is SNHLY and CDR2 FYNNEI. The CDR3 reads CASKKGQDYTEAFF. The CDR3 DNA follows: TGTGCCAGCAAGAAGGGACAGGACTACACTGAAGCTTTCTTT.

The chain couples TRBV20-1 to TRBJ1-1; D is perhaps TRBD1 (5 bases). Trimming shortened V by 1 base and J by 4 bases, and 13 bases separated the two germline ends. The CDR3 sequence is 14 residues long. Germline values: CDR1 DFQATT, CDR2 SNEGSKA (reference sequence). CDR3 protein: CSARVPGPGTEAFF. The DNA for the CDR3 is TGCAGTGCTAGAGTCCCGGGGCCGGGCACTGAAGCTTTCTTT.

This clonotype was seen at least ten times. This chain uses TRBV20-1 with TRBJ2-7; 7 nucleotides align to TRBD1. Germline V gives CDR1 DFQATT, CDR2 SNEGSKA (reference sequence). The CDR3 totals 13 residues. The CDR3 sequence is CSLRDSSSYEQYF. The DNA for the CDR3 is TGCAGCCTCCGGGACAGCTCTTCCTACGAGCAGTACTTC.

Points on this clonotype: With a much larger clone just one base away, this may be a read error. The J gene is TRBJ2-3, the V gene TRBV12-3 or TRBV12-4; the match to TRBD2 covers 8 bases. CDR3 size: 15 residues. The CDR3 loop is CASSLAGLGTDTRYF. Here the CDR3 DNA reads TGTGCCAGCAGTTTAGCGGGACTAGGCACAGATACGCGGTATTTT.

The J gene is TRBJ2-3, the V gene TRBV3-1; 7 bases are a match to TRBD2. The length of the CDR3 is 16 residues. J lost 1 base, V lost 3 bases, and 7 bases had no gene match. Germline CDR1 LGHDT, CDR2 YNNKEL (reference sequence). Here the CDR3 reads CASSQAVAGGTDTQYF. The CDR3 DNA reads TGTGCCAGCAGCCAGGCAGTGGCGGGGGGCACAGATACGCAGTATTTT.

Ten or more counts support this clonotype. The chain links TRBV5-1 to TRBJ1-1; D might be TRBD1 (5 bases). Trimming took off 1 base at V and 4 bases at J, with 14 bases between the two ends. Germline CDR1 reads SGHRS; CDR2 reads YFSETQ. This CDR3 spans 15 amino acids. CDR3 in amino acids: CASSLLAGSGTEAFF. CDR3 bases: TGCGCCAGCAGCTTGTTAGCAGGGTCGGGCACTGAAGCTTTCTTT.

This clonotype was counted many times. In DNA, the CDR3 is TGTGCCAGCAGCTTTGGGCCGGAAAACGAGCAGTACTTC. Translating it yields CASSFGPENEQYF. This chain joins TRBV7-9 and TRBJ2-7; D gene unclear. The ends were cut back, 3 bases at V and 5 bases at J, with 11 bases in the middle. Germline CDR1 reads SEHNR; CDR2 reads FQNEAQ (reference sequence). CDR3 size: 13 residues.

The sample holds many counts of this clonotype. V gene TRBV20-1 combines with J gene TRBJ2-6, with D unclear. V gave up 0 bases and J gave up 0 bases, with 6 bases separating them. In germline, CDR1 is DFQATT, CDR2 SNEGSKA (reference sequence). The CDR3 length is 15 residues. The CDR3 DNA reads TGCAGTGCTAGAGATGTGTTCTCTGGGGCCAACGTCCTGACTTTC. This translates into CSARDVFSGANVLTF.

This clonotype came up many times. CDR3 residues: CASSVYVEAFF. The CDR3 DNA reads as TGTGCCAGCAGTGTCTACGTTGAAGCTTTCTTT. V usage is TRBV2 and J usage is TRBJ1-1; no clear D gene. This CDR3 contains 11 residues. Germline V gene lookup returns CDR1 SNHLY and CDR2 FYNNEI. V lost 4 bases to trimming and J lost 7 bases, with 7 bases between them.

This clonotype was seen a handful of times. The chain uses TRBV12-3 or TRBV12-4 and TRBJ2-3; 10 bases are a match to TRBD1. The V gene end was trimmed by 4 bases and the J gene end by 4 bases; junction bases not matched to a gene: 5. The CDR3 consists of 15 residues. The CDR3 DNA reads TGTGCCAGCAGTTCCGGGGACAGGGGCGCAGATACGCAGTATTTT. Its translation is CASSSGDRGADTQYF.

The rearrangement joins TRBV5-5 to TRBJ2-7, with TRBD2 matching over 13 bases. Germline CDR1 reads SGHKS; CDR2 reads YYEKEE (reference sequence). This CDR3 is 13 amino acids long. V shed 6 bases and J 5 bases; nucleotides not matched to a gene: 2. This CDR3 reads CASKLAGGNEQYF. The CDR3 DNA reads as TGTGCCAGCAAACTAGCGGGGGGGAACGAGCAGTACTTC.

This clonotype has a count of ten or more. This rearrangement joins TRBV3-1 to TRBJ2-1; 8 bases align to TRBD1. Germline V lookup: CDR1 LGHDT, CDR2 YNNKEL (reference sequence). The CDR3 loop spans 15 amino acids. The J segment lost 9 bases and the V segment lost 1 base, leaving 8 bases of the junction unmatched. The CDR3 is CASSQATGAYSEQFF. In DNA, the CDR3 is TGTGCCAGCAGCCAAGCGACAGGGGCTTATAGTGAGCAGTTCTTC.

This clonotype was found many times. This sequence joins TRBV19 and TRBJ1-1, with D perhaps matching TRBD1 (6 bases). Trimming removed 5 bases from V and 0 bases from J, with 13 bases in between. Germline CDR1 and CDR2: LNHDA and SQIVND (reference sequence). CDR3 length equals 15 residues. In nucleotides, the CDR3 is TGTGCCAGTAGTCCCACGGGACAAATGAACACTGAAGCTTTCTTT. It codes for CASSPTGQMNTEAFF.

This clonotype was counted at least ten times. The rearrangement links TRBV18 to TRBJ2-5; 8 nucleotides align to TRBD2. This CDR3 is 12 amino acids long. Germline V gene lookup returns CDR1 KGHSH and CDR2 LQKENI. The CDR3 DNA sequence: TGTGCATCGGGGGGGCAGGAGGAGACCCAGTACTTC. As protein: CASGGQEETQYF.

This clonotype appeared many times. The chain combines TRBV27 with TRBJ2-3; no reliable D call. V was pared by 8 bases and J by 3 bases, with 12 bases between. Germline V gives CDR1 MNHEY, CDR2 SMNVEV (reference sequence). This CDR3 region has 13 residues. The CDR3 loop reads CASCSTFTDTQYF. The CDR3 DNA reads TGTGCCAGCTGTTCTACTTTTACAGATACGCAGTATTTT.

About this clonotype: With a much larger clone just one base away, this may be a read error. This chain connects TRBV6-1 to TRBJ1-5, with a weak D call TRBD1 (6 bases). Germline assignment: CDR1 MNHNS and CDR2 SASEGT. CDR3 length: 13 residues. CDR3 protein: CASSEAGGQPQNF. The CDR3 nucleotides are TGTGCCAGCAGTGAAGCCGGGGGCCAGCCCCAGAATTTT.

This clonotype showed up just a few times. The rearrangement uses TRBV5-4 and TRBJ1-4, with a possible D match to TRBD1 (5 bases). Germline lookup yields CDR1 SGHNT and CDR2 YYREEE (reference sequence). CDR3 size: 15 residues. Trimming stripped 0 bases from V and 5 bases from J, with 11 bases between. The CDR3 spells CASSLATGENEKLFF. Here the CDR3 DNA reads TGTGCCAGCAGCTTGGCCACGGGGGAAAATGAAAAACTGTTTTTT.

Comment on this clonotype: A much larger clone lies a single base off, so this may be a read error. The CDR3 DNA is TGTGCCAGCAGCTTAGCCAGGACTAGCGACTACAATGAGCAGTTCTTC. This encodes CASSLARTSDYNEQFF. The chain couples TRBV7-2 to TRBJ2-1; 9 nucleotides match TRBD2. This CDR3 spans 16 amino acids. Germline CDR1 is SGHTA and CDR2 is FQGNSA. The V segment lost 0 bases and the J segment 3 bases; nucleotides outside the gene matches: 3. The whole variable domain, filled in from reference TRBV7-2 and TRBJ2-1, reads GAGVSQSPSNKVTEKGKDVELRCDPISGHTALYWYRQSLGQGLEFLIYFQGNSAPDKSGLPSDRFSAERTGGSVSTLTIQRTQQEDSAVYLCASSLARTSDYNEQFFGPGTRLTVL.

A few counts support this clonotype. The CDR3 DNA is TGCACTTGGGCACTCGGCAGTGGCTACACCTTC. It specifies CTWALGSGYTF. V and J are TRBV20-1 and TRBJ1-2; D gene unclear. This CDR3 is built from 11 residues. CDR1 and CDR2 from the germline V gene are DFQATT and SNEGSKA (reference sequence).

V gene TRBV9 combines with J gene TRBJ1-3; D might be TRBD1 (6 bases). This CDR3 has 17 amino acids. The germline gives CDR1 SGDLS, CDR2 YYNGEE. V dropped 4 bases and J dropped 1 base, with 18 bases sitting between them. The CDR3 nucleotides read TGTGCCAGCAGCACCCCTCCGCCAGGGGTGTCTGGAAACACCATATATTTT. Amino acids: CASSTPPPGVSGNTIYF.

This clonotype has just a few counts. V is TRBV10-3 and J is TRBJ2-2; D is possibly TRBD1 (6 bases). Trimming removed 6 bases from V and 6 bases from J, with 17 bases in between. There are 15 residues in the CDR3. Germline V CDR1 and CDR2: ENHRY, SYGVKD. The CDR3 reads CAIRADTRGAGELFF. The CDR3 nucleotides are TGTGCCATCAGAGCCGACACCAGGGGTGCCGGGGAGCTGTTTTTT.

This clonotype was seen many times. The chain couples TRBV12-3 or TRBV12-4 to TRBJ1-6; the D is unclear. V lost 2 bases and J lost 9, with 5 bases in between. This CDR3 contains 12 residues. CDR3 bases: TGTGCCAGCAGTTTACCCCGTTCACCCCTCCACTTT. Its protein is CASSLPRSPLHF.

This clonotype was counted ten times or more. The rearrangement links TRBV20-1 to TRBJ1-5, with a weak D call TRBD1 (6 bases). The V end lost 3 bases, the J end lost 5 bases, and 11 bases lay between the germline ends. CDR3 size: 13 residues. The germline V gene encodes CDR1 DFQATT and CDR2 SNEGSKA (reference sequence). Written as DNA, the CDR3 is TGCAGTGCTAGGAGGGGGGCTTATCAGCCCCAGCATTTT. Translated, it gives CSARRGAYQPQHF.